The T cell receptor beta chain under discussion was sequenced for a study of blood T cell repertoires in COVID-19. This CDR3 is 15 amino acids long. Germline CDR1 LNHDA, CDR2 SQIVND (reference sequence). Trimming cost V 3 bases and J 0 bases, with 6 bases left between them. Authors' methods: Amplification of reference gene primers was used by the study to estimate nucleated cell counts. Repertoires were generated with immunoSEQ multiplex PCR, while TCRdb's copy carries only in-frame clones and drops some. From that table come the V and J calls and clone size; the DNA was used to work out D and trimming. Of roughly 130,000 clones listed, more than 75% are singletons.

This TCR came from a woman aged 60-70 years with acute or convalescent COVID-19. The sample taken for sequencing was peripheral blood. The chain carries TRBV19 and TRBJ2-6; D not resolved. The CDR3 DNA reads TGTGCCAGTAGTATTCCCCGCTCTGGGGCCAACGTCCTGACTTTC. This translates into CASSIPRSGANVLTF.